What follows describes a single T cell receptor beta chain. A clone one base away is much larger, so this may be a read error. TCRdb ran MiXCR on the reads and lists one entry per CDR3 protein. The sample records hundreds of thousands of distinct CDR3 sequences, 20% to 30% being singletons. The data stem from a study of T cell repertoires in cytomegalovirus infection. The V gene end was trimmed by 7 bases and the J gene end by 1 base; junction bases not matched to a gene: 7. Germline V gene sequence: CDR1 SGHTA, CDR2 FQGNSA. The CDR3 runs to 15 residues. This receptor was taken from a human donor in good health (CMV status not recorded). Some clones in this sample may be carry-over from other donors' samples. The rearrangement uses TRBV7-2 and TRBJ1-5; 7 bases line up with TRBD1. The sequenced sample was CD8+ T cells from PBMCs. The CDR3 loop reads CASNIQGGSNQPQHF. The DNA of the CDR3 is TGTGCCAGCAACATTCAGGGGGGAAGCAATCAGCCCCAGCATTTT.